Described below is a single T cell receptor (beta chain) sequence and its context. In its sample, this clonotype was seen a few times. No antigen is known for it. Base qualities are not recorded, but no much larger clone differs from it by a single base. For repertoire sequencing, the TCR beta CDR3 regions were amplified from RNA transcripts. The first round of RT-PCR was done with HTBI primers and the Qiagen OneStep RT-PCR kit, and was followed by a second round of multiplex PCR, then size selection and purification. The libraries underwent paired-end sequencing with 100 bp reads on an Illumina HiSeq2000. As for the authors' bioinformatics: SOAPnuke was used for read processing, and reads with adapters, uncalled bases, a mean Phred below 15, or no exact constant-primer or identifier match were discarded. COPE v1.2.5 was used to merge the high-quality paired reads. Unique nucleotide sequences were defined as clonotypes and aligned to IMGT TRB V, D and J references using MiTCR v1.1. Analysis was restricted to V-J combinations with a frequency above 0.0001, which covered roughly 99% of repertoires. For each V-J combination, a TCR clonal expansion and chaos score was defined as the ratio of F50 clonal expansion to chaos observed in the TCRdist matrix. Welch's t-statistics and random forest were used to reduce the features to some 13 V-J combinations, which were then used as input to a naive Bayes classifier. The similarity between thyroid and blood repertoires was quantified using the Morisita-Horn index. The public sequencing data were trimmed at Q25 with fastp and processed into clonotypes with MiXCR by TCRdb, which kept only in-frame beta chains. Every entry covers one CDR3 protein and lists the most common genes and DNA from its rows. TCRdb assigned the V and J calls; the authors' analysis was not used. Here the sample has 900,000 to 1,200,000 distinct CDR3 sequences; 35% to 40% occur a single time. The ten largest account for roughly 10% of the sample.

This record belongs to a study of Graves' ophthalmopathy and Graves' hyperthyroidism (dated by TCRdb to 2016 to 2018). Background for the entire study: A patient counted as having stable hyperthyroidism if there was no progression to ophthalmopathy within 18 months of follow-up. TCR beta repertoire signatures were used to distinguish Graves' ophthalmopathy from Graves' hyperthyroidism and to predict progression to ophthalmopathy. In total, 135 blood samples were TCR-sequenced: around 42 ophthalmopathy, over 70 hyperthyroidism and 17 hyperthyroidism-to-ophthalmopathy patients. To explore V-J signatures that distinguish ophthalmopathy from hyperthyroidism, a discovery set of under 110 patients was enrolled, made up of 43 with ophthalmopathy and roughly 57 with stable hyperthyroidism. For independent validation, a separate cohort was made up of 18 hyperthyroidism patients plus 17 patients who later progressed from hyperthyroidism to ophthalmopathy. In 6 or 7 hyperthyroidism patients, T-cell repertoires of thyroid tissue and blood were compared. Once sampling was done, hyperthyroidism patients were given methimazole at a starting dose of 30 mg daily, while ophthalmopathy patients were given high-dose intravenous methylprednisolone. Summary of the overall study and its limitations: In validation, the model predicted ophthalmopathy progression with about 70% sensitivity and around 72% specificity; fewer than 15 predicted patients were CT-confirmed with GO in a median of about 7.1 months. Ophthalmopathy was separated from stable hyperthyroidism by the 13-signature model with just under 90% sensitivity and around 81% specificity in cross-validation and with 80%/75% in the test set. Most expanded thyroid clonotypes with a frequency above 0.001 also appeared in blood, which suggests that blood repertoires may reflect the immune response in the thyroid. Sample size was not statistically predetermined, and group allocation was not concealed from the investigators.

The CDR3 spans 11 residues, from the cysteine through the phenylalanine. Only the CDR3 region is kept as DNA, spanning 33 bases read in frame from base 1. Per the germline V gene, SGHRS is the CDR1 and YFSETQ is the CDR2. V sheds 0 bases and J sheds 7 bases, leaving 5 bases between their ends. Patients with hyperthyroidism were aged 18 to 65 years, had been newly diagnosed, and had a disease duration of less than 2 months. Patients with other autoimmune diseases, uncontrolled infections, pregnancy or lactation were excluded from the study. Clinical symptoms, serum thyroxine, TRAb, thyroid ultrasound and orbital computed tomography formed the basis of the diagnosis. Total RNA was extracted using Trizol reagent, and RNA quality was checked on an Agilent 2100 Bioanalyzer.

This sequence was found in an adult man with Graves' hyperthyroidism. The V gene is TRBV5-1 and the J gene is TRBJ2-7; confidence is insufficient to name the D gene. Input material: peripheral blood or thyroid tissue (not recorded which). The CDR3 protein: CASSLAWEQYF. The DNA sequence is TGCGCCAGCAGCTTGGCGTGGGAGCAGTACTTC.